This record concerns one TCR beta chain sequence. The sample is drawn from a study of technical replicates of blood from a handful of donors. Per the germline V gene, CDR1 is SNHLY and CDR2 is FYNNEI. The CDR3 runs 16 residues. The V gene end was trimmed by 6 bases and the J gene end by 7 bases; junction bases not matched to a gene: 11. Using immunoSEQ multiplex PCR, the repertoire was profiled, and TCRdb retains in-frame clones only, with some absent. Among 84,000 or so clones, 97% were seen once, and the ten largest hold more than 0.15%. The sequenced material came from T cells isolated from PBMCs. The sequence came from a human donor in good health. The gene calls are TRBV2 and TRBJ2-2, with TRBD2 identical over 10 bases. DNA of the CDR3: TGTGCCAGCAGAGTGAGGAGCGGGAGGGAAGGCGGGGAGCTGTTTTTT. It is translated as CASRVRSGREGGELFF.